Included here is one T cell receptor beta chain sequence, with context. What it binds is unknown. Survey-level immunoSEQ v3.0 assays were run. Repertoires were generated with immunoSEQ multiplex PCR, while TCRdb's copy carries only in-frame clones and drops some. In the table there are 25,000 to 35,000 clones, 78% of which are singletons. This record comes from a study of long-term antiretroviral therapy in people with HIV. As for the study in general: By about a decade, the earliest samples predate the 2015 immediate-ART recommendation.

Per the germline V gene, CDR1 is SGHNT and CDR2 is YYREEE (reference sequence). The CDR3 loop spans 12 amino acids. V was pared by 3 bases and J by 6 bases, with 7 bases between. Overall study results and limits: CDR3 lengths in HIV samples spanned a narrower range than controls.

Each contributor possessed a minimum of one pre-ART and a minimum of two post-ART PBMC samples. Until DNA extraction, the samples held between about 0.85-11 million cryopreserved PBMC. The material sequenced was unsorted PBMCs, taken 1.5 years before starting antiretroviral therapy. The clonotype was recovered from a young man with HIV. The chain carries TRBV5-4 and TRBJ2-1; D not resolved. The CDR3 bases are TGTGCCAGCAGCTCGATGGGCAATGAGCAGTTCTTC. Translation: CASSSMGNEQFF.